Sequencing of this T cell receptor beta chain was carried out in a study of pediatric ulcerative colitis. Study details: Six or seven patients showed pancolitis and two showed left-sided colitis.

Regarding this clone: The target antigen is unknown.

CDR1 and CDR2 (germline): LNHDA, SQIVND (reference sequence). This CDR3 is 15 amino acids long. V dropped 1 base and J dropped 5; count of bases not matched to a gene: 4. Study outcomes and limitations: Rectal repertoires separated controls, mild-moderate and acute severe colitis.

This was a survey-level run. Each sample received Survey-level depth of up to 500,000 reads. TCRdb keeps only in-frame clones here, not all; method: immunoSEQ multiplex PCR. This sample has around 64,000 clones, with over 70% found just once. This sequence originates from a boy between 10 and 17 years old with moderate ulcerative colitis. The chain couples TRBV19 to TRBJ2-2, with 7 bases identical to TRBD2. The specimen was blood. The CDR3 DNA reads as TGTGCCAGTAGTATAGTGCGGGGGATGACCGGGGAGCTGTTTTTT. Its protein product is CASSIVRGMTGELFF.